This TCR beta chain was recovered during a study of cytomegalovirus exposure and HLA in healthy donors. This CDR3 has 15 residues. The ends were cut back, 2 bases at V and 2 bases at J, with 13 bases in the middle. Per germline, CDR1 SNHLY and CDR2 FYNNEI. 13 Jbeta primers and 60 Vbeta primers were used for the PCR. TCRdb keeps only in-frame clones here, not all; method: immunoSEQ multiplex PCR. The sample lists around 140,000 clones, approximately 10% occurring once. The sequence came from a woman aged 40 to 50 in good health and CMV-seropositive. The chain is built from TRBV2 and TRBJ2-7, with a weak D call TRBD1 (6 bases). Sequenced sample: PBMCs. The chain's CDR3 is CASSESHTGPYEQYF. The CDR3 DNA follows: TGTGCCAGCAGTGAATCCCACACAGGGCCCTACGAGCAGTACTTC. The full variable domain, rest sourced from reference TRBV2 and TRBJ2-7, is EPEVTQTPSHQVTQMGQEVILRCVPISNHLYFYWYRQILGQKVEFLVSFYNNEISEKSEIFDDQFSVERPDGSNFTLKIRSTKLEDSAMYFCASSESHTGPYEQYFGPGTRLTVT.